Shown below are 6 T cell receptor beta chains from a single sample sequenced in a study of early T cells in non-severe SARS-CoV-2 infection. From the 5' RACE reads, TCRdb called clonotypes with MiXCR, one entry per CDR3 protein. The table records about 61,000 distinct CDR3 sequences, under 14% of them present only once. Sequenced input: whole blood. Receptor source: an adult who was a healthcare worker with PCR-confirmed SARS-CoV-2 infection or an uninfected control (not recorded which).

This clonotype was counted between two and nine times. The junction and the germline gene differ at one end; a read error may be behind it. The chain combines TRBV6-5 with TRBJ2-3; D is unresolved. Germline V gene sequence: CDR1 MNHEY, CDR2 SVGAGI. CDR3 length: 16 residues. CDR3 in amino acids: CASTYPGAERTDTQYF. As DNA, the CDR3 is TGTGCCAGCACTTACCCGGGCGCAGAGCGCACAGATACGCAGTATTTT.

This clonotype was seen at least ten times. The chain joins TRBV18 to TRBJ1-1; perhaps TRBD1 as D (6 bases). With 6 bases removed from V and 0 bases from J, the gap between germline ends came to 11 bases. Germline V gene data show CDR1 as KGHSH and CDR2 as LQKENI. This CDR3 has 14 amino acids. CDR3 bases: TGTGCCAGCTCTCTCCAGGGGTTGAACACTGAAGCTTTCTTT. It yields the protein CASSLQGLNTEAFF. Drawing the rest from reference TRBV18 and TRBJ1-1, the complete variable domain is NAGVMQNPRHLVRRRGQEARLRCSPMKGHSHVYWYRQLPEEGLKFMVYLQKENIIDESGMPKERFSAEFPKEGPSILRIQQVVRGDSAAYFCASSLQGLNTEAFFGQGTRLTVV.

In its sample, this clonotype was seen many times. The V and J genes are TRBV27 and TRBJ2-5; D is perhaps TRBD1 or TRBD2 (6 bases each). Germline V lookup: CDR1 MNHEY, CDR2 SMNVEV (reference sequence). V was pared by 5 bases and J by 5 bases, with 18 bases between. The CDR3 has 15 amino acids. The CDR3 DNA reads TGTGCCAGCAGTCCCGGGGGCCGAAGTGGGGAGACCCAGTACTTC. Translation: CASSPGGRSGETQYF.

The chain recombines TRBV7-2 with TRBJ2-1; D call uncertain. Trimming took off 5 bases at V and 7 bases at J, with 12 bases between the two ends. The CDR3 sequence is 13 residues long. Germline loops: CDR1 SGHTA, CDR2 FQGNSA. CDR3 in amino acids: CASSRGVGNEQFF. In DNA form, the CDR3 reads TGTGCCAGCAGCAGAGGAGTAGGGAATGAGCAGTTCTTC. The complete variable domain, with remaining parts taken from reference TRBV7-2 and TRBJ2-1, reads GAGVSQSPSNKVTEKGKDVELRCDPISGHTALYWYRQSLGQGLEFLIYFQGNSAPDKSGLPSDRFSAERTGGSVSTLTIQRTQQEDSAVYLCASSRGVGNEQFFGPGTRLTVL.

The table lists this clonotype with a few counts. CDR3 amino acids: CATSRAGTGTNEKLFF. The CDR3 DNA follows: TGTGCCACCAGCAGGGCTGGGACAGGGACTAATGAAAAACTGTTTTTT. The V and J genes are TRBV15 and TRBJ1-4; 9 bases fit TRBD1. CDR3 length: 16 amino acids. The germline V gene has CDR1 LNHNV and CDR2 YYDKDF (reference sequence). V was clipped by 3 bases and J by 2 bases; unmatched bases: 4.

This clonotype has a count of ten or more. The rearrangement uses TRBV12-3 or TRBV12-4 and TRBJ2-3, with D tentatively TRBD2 (6 bases). Deletions cut 5 bases from V and 7 bases from J, with 19 bases between. CDR3 size: 15 residues. The CDR3 here is CASSRRDFAQYTQYF. In nucleotides, the CDR3 is TGTGCCAGCAGTCGCCGGGACTTTGCTCAATATACGCAGTATTTT.